This record concerns one T cell receptor (beta chain) sequence. Some clones are missing from TCRdb's copy, which holds only in-frame ones; the method was immunoSEQ multiplex PCR. In the table there are about 230,000 clones, around 88% of which are singletons. The data were taken from a study of blood T cell repertoires in COVID-19. Study-level background: Nucleic acid was either cDNA or gDNA, and it came from T cells, B-cell-depleted T cells, or PBMCs.

This CDR3 region has 16 residues. Trimming stripped 1 base from V and 2 bases from J, with 14 bases between. CDR1 is SGHRS and CDR2 is YFSETQ in the germline V gene. The source material was PBMCs or T cells enriched from blood (not recorded which). This clonotype was sampled from a woman aged 40 to 49 with acute COVID-19. This sequence joins TRBV5-1 and TRBJ2-3, with TRBD2 as a possible D gene (5 bases). This chain's CDR3 is CASSLYAGITTDTQYF. CDR3 nucleotides: TGCGCCAGCAGCTTGTATGCCGGGATCACCACAGATACGCAGTATTTT.